What follows is one TCR beta chain and its context. The sample belongs to a study of blood T cell repertoires in COVID-19. In the study overall: Acute and convalescent COVID-19 specimens originated in the United States, Italy and Spain. PBMCs, B-cell-depleted T cells, or T cells provided the cDNA or gDNA that made up the material.

In the original workflow: Quantification of nucleated cells was approximated via reference gene primer amplification. Assay: immunoSEQ multiplex PCR; the TCRdb copy retains only in-frame clones and omits some. That table is the source of V, J and clone size, and D and trimming were worked out from the DNA. The sample carries 270,000 or so clones, roughly 91% recorded once. The germline V gene encodes CDR1 MNHEY and CDR2 SMNVEV (reference sequence). Trimming took 5 bases from V and 0 from J, leaving 19 bases between them. CDR3 length: 17 amino acids. The sample consisted of peripheral blood. The gene calls are TRBV27 and TRBJ1-1; weak D call: TRBD1 (5 bases). The receptor comes from a man aged 35 to 55 with acute or convalescent COVID-19. CDR3 region: CASSPRWGGGMNTEAFF. In DNA, the CDR3 is TGTGCCAGCAGTCCCCGGTGGGGTGGGGGGATGAACACTGAAGCTTTCTTT.